These 6 T cell receptor beta chains were sequenced from one sample in a study of technical replicates of blood from a handful of donors. Method: immunoSEQ multiplex PCR; TCRdb's copy keeps in-frame clones and lacks some. The sample consists of about 58,000 clones, roughly nine tenths of them appearing once. The specimen sequenced was PBMCs. The receptors originated from a human donor in good health. Some clones in this sample may be carry-over from other donors' samples.

The chain combines TRBV5-1 with TRBJ2-1; TRBD1 matches 10 bases. Germline lookup yields CDR1 SGHRS and CDR2 YFSETQ. This CDR3 is 16 amino acids long. V lost 4 bases and J lost 8; bases outside the gene matches: 12. The CDR3 region is CASSRVGTGVGDEQFF. DNA of the CDR3: TGCGCCAGCAGCCGTGTAGGGACAGGGGTTGGAGATGAGCAGTTCTTC.

The chain has TRBV7-2 and TRBJ2-1, with 9 positions matching TRBD2. The ends lost 2 bases at V and 7 bases at J; junction bases unmatched: 6. Germline V gives CDR1 SGHTA, CDR2 FQGNSA. The CDR3 runs to 15 residues. CDR3 sequence: CASSLRLADTNEQFF. CDR3 nucleotide sequence: TGTGCCAGCAGCTTACGACTAGCGGATACTAATGAGCAGTTCTTC. Variable domain in full (rest from reference TRBV7-2 and TRBJ2-1): GAGVSQSPSNKVTEKGKDVELRCDPISGHTALYWYRQSLGQGLEFLIYFQGNSAPDKSGLPSDRFSAERTGGSVSTLTIQRTQQEDSAVYLCASSLRLADTNEQFFGPGTRLTVL.

The chain joins TRBV25-1 to TRBJ2-5; 8 bases fit TRBD1. Germline V gene data show CDR1 as MGHDK and CDR2 as SYGVNS. This CDR3 has 12 amino acids. The trim removed 3 bases at V and 14 bases at J, leaving 8 bases unmatched. CDR3 DNA: TGTGCCAGCAGTGAGGGACAGGCGCTCCGTTACTTC. This codes for CASSEGQALRYF.

This chain links TRBV5-4 with TRBJ1-6; TRBD1 is a possible D gene (5 bases). Germline assignment: CDR1 SGHNT and CDR2 YYREEE (reference sequence). Deletions cut 0 bases from V and 7 bases from J, with 8 bases between. The CDR3 is 14 residues long. The CDR3 loop is CASSLDRLNSPLHF. CDR3 sequence (DNA): TGTGCCAGCAGCTTGGACAGGCTCAATTCACCCCTCCACTTT.

A remark on this clone: Germline is not matched at one junction end, which may reflect a read error. CDR3 DNA sequence: TGTGCCAGCAGAGAAGTCAGTGAAAAACTGTTTTTT. This encodes CASREVSEKLFF. The J gene is TRBJ1-4, the V gene TRBV6-1; D ambiguous. This CDR3 is 12 amino acids long. Germline V gene data show CDR1 as MNHNS and CDR2 as SASEGT.

The genes are TRBV4-3 and TRBJ2-5; D may be TRBD2 (6 bases). Germline CDR1 and CDR2: LGHNA and YSLEER. Trimming left V 4 bases short and J 1 base short, with 16 bases between. This CDR3 region has 16 residues. CDR3 sequence: CASSRSGATFQETQYF. CDR3 nucleotides: TGCGCCAGCAGCCGATCGGGAGCGACCTTCCAAGAGACCCAGTACTTC.